A selection of T cell receptor beta chains follows, all from one sample in a study of shared T cell receptors in the human thymus. TCRdb's table, derived via immunoSEQ multiplex PCR, lists solely in-frame clones and lacks some. The sample lists roughly 700,000 clones; roughly 90% were seen once. The sample was also linked to a second study, of human thymus T cells.

What was sequenced was thymocytes. The receptor source for this set is a boy under two years old with a congenital heart defect. Each CDR3 is given with its conserved first and last residue. Each record gives: J gene, V gene, clone size, D gene, CDR3 DNA, CDR3 protein. D genes are given only for firm matches. Rows may omit the clone size; those that give it use once, few, many or a size class.

TRBJ2-1 | TRBV4-1 | NA | TRBD2 | TGCGCCAGCAGCCAAGATTGGCTAGCGGGAGATGAGCAGTTCTTC | CASSQDWLAGDEQFF
TRBJ2-2 | TRBV7-9 | NA | NA | TGTGCCAGCAGCCCCGACGGGGGAGTGAACACCGGGGAGCTGTTTTTT | CASSPDGGVNTGELFF
TRBJ2-7 | TRBV27 | NA | NA | TGTGCCAGCAGCCCTAATGTCGGGAGCTCCTACGAGCAGTACTTC | CASSPNVGSSYEQYF
TRBJ2-4 | TRBV30 | NA | TRBD2 | TGTGCCTGGAGGCTGACTAGCGAGGAAAACATTCAGTACTTC | CAWRLTSEENIQYF
TRBJ1-4 | TRBV14 | NA | NA | TGTGCCAGCAGCCAAGATCAGGACACCGGGGGAGGTAATGAAAAACTGTTTTTT | CASSQDQDTGGGNEKLFF
TRBJ2-6 | TRBV29-1 | NA | TRBD2 | TGCAGCGTCCCGGGGGGGGAATCGAGCTCTGGGGCCAACGTCCTGACTTTC | CSVPGGESSSGANVLTF
TRBJ2-1 | TRBV7-2 | NA | NA | TGTGCCAGCAGCTTCACTACCGACAATGAGCAGTTCTTC | CASSFTTDNEQFF
TRBJ1-4 | TRBV6-5 | NA | TRBD1 | TGTGCCAGCAGTCCCGGGACAGGGAGCAGTGAAAAACTGTTTTTT | CASSPGTGSSEKLFF
TRBJ2-2 | TRBV5-5 | NA | TRBD2 | TGTGCCAGCAGGCCAGGGGGCACGGGACTAGCGGAGCCCGGGGAGCTGTTTTTT | CASRPGGTGLAEPGELFF
TRBJ1-2 | TRBV14 | few | NA | TGTGCCAGCAGCCAAGACGCCCCTGAGGAGGGGCAAGGTGGCTACACCTTC | CASSQDAPEEGQGGYTF
TRBJ2-1 | TRBV14 | NA | NA | TGTGCCAGCAGCCAAGAAGGGGGGGGCGAGCAGTTCTTC | CASSQEGGGEQFF
TRBJ2-2 | TRBV28 | NA | NA | TGTGCCAGCAGCCTGCGGGGGCGGTTTTCCGGGGAGCTGTTTTTT | CASSLRGRFSGELFF
TRBJ2-7 | TRBV4-3 | NA | TRBD1 | TGCGCCAGCAGCCAAGAAGCCGGACAGGGGTTCTACGAGCAGTACTTC | CASSQEAGQGFYEQYF
TRBJ2-1 | TRBV30 | NA | TRBD2 | TGTGCCTGGAGTCCCCCCGGGGAGGGCAATAATGAGCAGTTCTTC | CAWSPPGEGNNEQFF
TRBJ2-1 | TRBV6-4 | NA | NA | TGTGCCAGCAGTAACCGGGGTGAGCAGTTCTTC | CASSNRGEQFF
TRBJ1-1 | TRBV29-1 | NA | TRBD1 | TGCAGCGTTGATGACAGGGGGCACCTTCAAGCTTTCTTT | CSVDDRGHLQAFF
TRBJ2-2 | TRBV27 | NA | TRBD1 | TGTGCCAGCAGCGAGGGGACAGGGCTTATCGGGGAGCTGTTTTTT | CASSEGTGLIGELFF
TRBJ1-5 | TRBV6-1 | NA | TRBD1 | TGTGCCAGCAGTGAAGAAGCCCCGGGACAGCTAAGCAATCAGCCCCAGCATTTT | CASSEEAPGQLSNQPQHF
TRBJ1-1 | TRBV7-9 | NA | NA | TGTGCCAGCAGCTTAGTTCGGCCGGGGAAGTGCACTGAAGCTTTCTTT | CASSLVRPGKCTEAFF
TRBJ2-7 | TRBV11-3 | NA | NA | TGTGCCAGCAGCCCTACCCTAGAGCTCGAGCAGTACTTC | CASSPTLELEQYF
TRBJ1-4 | TRBV18 | NA | NA | TGTGCCAGCTCACCAATCCCCCCAGAAGTTAATGAAAAACTGTTTTTT | CASSPIPPEVNEKLFF
TRBJ2-1 | TRBV5-1 | NA | NA | TGCGCCAGCAGCCAGGACTCCCCTATGAGGGATGAGCAGTTCTTC | CASSQDSPMRDEQFF
TRBJ2-3 | TRBV28 | once | TRBD2 | TGTGCCAGCAGTCCGTCCCGGGGGGGCCATAGCACAGATACGCAGTATTTT | CASSPSRGGHSTDTQYF
TRBJ1-1 | TRBV7-9 | NA | NA | TGTGCCAGCAGCTTAGCGACAGCCATGAACACTGAAGCTTTCTTT | CASSLATAMNTEAFF